Listed below are T cell receptor beta chains from one sample, sequenced in a study of blood T cells in healthy people across ages. TCRdb ran MiXCR on the 5' RACE reads and lists one entry per CDR3 protein. This table has some 800,000 distinct CDR3 sequences, 25% appearing once. The same sample was also studied in work on T cells of mothers and their children.

Sequenced material: blood. The receptors originated from a boy aged 5-17 years in good health. CDR3s include the opening cysteine and the closing phenylalanine or tryptophan. The D gene is left open where the match is weak. Part of the rows lack a size; the others show once, few, many or a class for expanded clones.

J gene | D gene | clone size | V gene | CDR3 protein | CDR3 DNA
TRBJ2-3 | NA | NA | TRBV29-1 | CSVEGQPWNTDTQYF | TGCAGCGTCGAGGGTCAGCCCTGGAACACAGATACGCAGTATTTT
TRBJ2-3 | TRBD1 | NA | TRBV12-3/TRBV12-4 | CASSKLQDRATDTQYF | TGTGCCAGCAGCAAACTCCAGGACAGGGCCACAGATACGCAGTATTTT
TRBJ2-3 | NA | few | TRBV5-1 | CASSLAGLFGTDTQYF | TGCGCCAGCAGCTTGGCAGGGTTGTTTGGCACAGATACGCAGTATTTT
TRBJ1-4 | NA | NA | TRBV30 | CAWSALTGFNEKLFF | TGTGCCTGGAGTGCGCTGACAGGCTTTAATGAAAAACTGTTTTTT
TRBJ1-2 | NA | NA | TRBV19 | CASSTSGAQGYTF | TGTGCCAGTAGTACGTCCGGGGCACAAGGCTACACCTTC
TRBJ2-3 | NA | few | TRBV29-1 | CSVEALGSGSTDTQYF | TGCAGCGTTGAGGCTTTGGGTAGCGGAAGCACAGATACGCAGTATTTT
TRBJ2-7 | NA | NA | TRBV11-1 | CASSLAGRSRVDEQYF | TGTGCCAGCAGCTTAGCGGGCCGGAGCAGGGTGGACGAGCAGTACTTC
TRBJ1-1 | NA | NA | TRBV7-8 | CASSLGPGRMNTEAFF | TGTGCCAGCAGCTTGGGCCCAGGGAGAATGAACACTGAAGCTTTCTTT
TRBJ2-7 | TRBD1 | few | TRBV4-1 | CASSLLTGGHEQYF | TGCGCCAGCAGCCTTTTGACAGGGGGCCACGAGCAGTACTTC
TRBJ2-1 | NA | NA | TRBV9 | CASSATTVSYNEQFF | TGTGCCAGCAGCGCCACGACAGTTTCCTACAATGAGCAGTTCTTC
TRBJ2-3 | TRBD2 | NA | TRBV7-2 | CASSEAVSSGPPDGGDTQYF | TGTGCCAGCAGCGAGGCCGTATCTAGCGGGCCTCCCGATGGGGGAGATACGCAGTATTTT
TRBJ2-5 | TRBD2 | NA | TRBV5-1 | CASSSQGLALPIIQETQYF | TGCGCCAGCAGCTCCCAAGGACTAGCGCTGCCAATAATTCAAGAGACCCAGTACTTC
TRBJ2-7 | TRBD2 | NA | TRBV29-1 | CSVEDLSGLASGSYEQYF | TGCAGCGTTGAAGATCTATCTGGACTAGCGAGCGGATCCTACGAGCAGTACTTC
TRBJ2-3 | TRBD2 | few | TRBV20-1 | CSASVKLAGGTDTQYF | TGCAGTGCTTCAGTTAAGCTAGCGGGAGGAACAGATACGCAGTATTTT
TRBJ1-1 | NA | NA | TRBV29-1 | CSVDEGSTEAFF | TGCAGCGTTGATGAGGGGTCCACTGAAGCTTTCTTT
TRBJ2-5 | NA | many | TRBV29-1 | CSGRDKVGETQYF | TGCAGCGGTCGGGACAAGGTGGGAGAGACCCAGTACTTC
TRBJ2-2 | TRBD2 | NA | TRBV27 | CASSKTGGMSGELFF | TGTGCCAGCAGTAAGACGGGGGGTATGTCGGGGGAGCTGTTTTTT
TRBJ2-7 | NA | few | TRBV20-1 | CNAREGAYEQYF | TGCAATGCTAGAGAAGGGGCCTACGAGCAGTACTTC
TRBJ1-5 | NA | once | TRBV13 | CASIVRFRGAWSNQPQHF | TGTGCCAGCATCGTTCGATTCAGGGGCGCGTGGAGCAATCAGCCCCAGCATTTT
TRBJ2-6 | TRBD1 | few | TRBV4-1 | CASSQDRGQGAQGANVLTF | TGCGCCAGCAGCCAAGATCGCGGACAGGGGGCGCAGGGGGCCAACGTCCTGACTTTC
TRBJ2-7 | TRBD1 | many | TRBV7-9 | CASSLAGQGSYEQYF | TGTGCCAGCAGCTTAGCGGGACAGGGTTCCTACGAGCAGTACTTC
TRBJ1-1 | NA | NA | TRBV29-1 | CSVDRAQNTEAFF | TGCAGCGTTGACAGGGCTCAGAACACTGAGGCTTTCTTT
TRBJ1-1 | NA | few | TRBV28 | CASSFWGNTEAFF | TGTGCCAGCAGTTTTTGGGGGAACACTGAAGCTTTCTTT
TRBJ1-2 | NA | NA | TRBV20-1 | CSAEIRTSNYGYTF | TGCAGTGCCGAAATTCGGACATCTAACTATGGCTACACCTTC
TRBJ2-3 | NA | NA | TRBV9 | CASSRANTQYF | TGTGCCAGCTCCCGAGCGAATACGCAGTATTTT
TRBJ2-7 | NA | many | TRBV7-2 | CASSLAGSAYEQYF | TGTGCCAGCAGCTTAGCAGGGTCTGCCTACGAGCAGTACTTC
TRBJ2-5 | TRBD2 | NA | TRBV20-1 | CSVRPASGTQETQYF | TGCAGTGTTCGCCCGGCTAGCGGGACCCAAGAGACCCAGTACTTC
TRBJ1-1 | TRBD1 | NA | TRBV20-1 | CSASGTGETEAFF | TGCAGTGCTAGCGGGACAGGGGAGACTGAAGCTTTCTTT
TRBJ2-5 | NA | NA | TRBV15 | CATSRSLKETQYF | TGTGCCACCAGCAGAAGCCTTAAAGAGACCCAGTACTTC
TRBJ1-2 | TRBD1 | NA | TRBV5-1 | CASSLEEGAYGYTF | TGCGCCAGCAGCTTGGAGGAGGGGGCCTATGGCTACACCTTC
TRBJ2-3 | TRBD1 | few | TRBV12-3/TRBV12-4 | CASSAGTATDTQYF | TGTGCCAGCAGTGCCGGGACAGCTACAGATACGCAGTATTTT
TRBJ2-3 | NA | NA | TRBV20-1 | CGARDPGRTDTQYF | TGCGGTGCTAGAGATCCCGGGCGCACAGATACGCAGTATTTT
TRBJ2-7 | NA | NA | TRBV7-9 | CASSLAVVVTDGSYEQYF | TGTGCCAGCAGCTTAGCCGTCGTGGTGACAGATGGCTCCTACGAGCAGTACTTC
TRBJ2-5 | NA | few | TRBV4-2 | CASSQESTEDPIETQYF | TGTGCCAGCAGCCAAGAGTCCACAGAGGACCCCATAGAGACCCAGTACTTC
TRBJ2-1 | TRBD2 | many | TRBV4-3 | CASSQDGASGSNEQFF | TGCGCCAGCAGCCAAGATGGGGCTAGCGGGAGCAATGAGCAGTTCTTC
TRBJ2-5 | TRBD2 | NA | TRBV4-3 | CASSHSSGVSETQYF | TGCGCCAGCAGCCATTCTAGCGGGGTCAGTGAGACCCAGTACTTC
TRBJ2-5 | NA | NA | TRBV10-3 | CAISPGEAYQETQYF | TGTGCCATCAGTCCGGGGGAAGCGTACCAAGAGACCCAGTACTTC
TRBJ2-1 | TRBD2 | few | TRBV29-1 | CSVGEREAGQFF | TGCAGCGTTGGGGAGCGGGAGGCAGGACAGTTCTTC
TRBJ2-5 | TRBD1 | few | TRBV29-1 | CSVARTGSQETQYF | TGCAGCGTGGCTCGGACAGGGTCACAAGAGACCCAGTACTTC
TRBJ2-1 | TRBD2 | NA | TRBV5-1 | CASSPHGGGLRNNEQFF | TGCGCCAGCAGCCCACACGGGGGGGGACTCAGAAACAATGAGCAGTTCTTC
TRBJ2-7 | TRBD2 | few | TRBV4-1 | CASSQRGAGRSYEQYF | TGCGCCAGCAGCCAAAGGGGTGCCGGGAGGAGCTACGAGCAGTACTTC
TRBJ2-7 | NA | NA | TRBV4-1 | CASSQLTGALYEQYF | TGCGCCAGCAGCCAATTAACGGGGGCGTTGTACGAGCAGTACTTC
TRBJ2-3 | TRBD2 | few | TRBV4-3 | CASSQDWASGGAGDTQYF | TGCGCCAGCAGCCAAGATTGGGCTAGCGGGGGGGCTGGGGATACGCAGTATTTT
TRBJ2-2 | NA | few | TRBV7-9 | CASSLISVGGELFF | TGTGCCAGCAGCTTAATTTCAGTTGGCGGGGAGCTGTTTTTT
TRBJ1-4 | TRBD1 | few | TRBV6-1 | CASSEAGTGFRTNEKLFF | TGTGCCAGCAGTGAAGCAGGGACAGGGTTCCGAACTAATGAAAAACTGTTTTTT
TRBJ2-5 | NA | NA | TRBV5-1 | CASSFGTELLEQYF | TGCGCCAGCAGCTTCGGGACGGAGCTTCTAGAGCAGTACTTC